Presented here are 5 T cell receptor beta chains from one specimen sequenced in a study of blood T cell repertoires in COVID-19. The method was immunoSEQ multiplex PCR; TCRdb's version includes in-frame clones alone and lacks a portion of them. The repertoire holds 83,000 or so clones, with 85% to 90% as singletons. Source material: peripheral blood. The receptors originated from a man aged 80 or over with active or convalescent COVID-19.

The chain employs TRBV6-5 and TRBJ2-7, with D possibly being TRBD2 (6 bases). Germline V CDR1 and CDR2: MNHEY, SVGAGI. Trimming removed 6 bases at V and 4 bases at J, with 16 bases between. The CDR3 runs 14 residues. The CDR3 region is CASRYTTGGYEQYV. The CDR3 DNA reads TGTGCCAGCAGATACACAACCGGGGGTTACGAGCAGTACGTC.

This chain connects TRBV19 to TRBJ2-7; D perhaps matches TRBD2 (5 bases). Germline CDR1 LNHDA, CDR2 SQIVND (reference sequence). The CDR3 loop spans 13 amino acids. With 6 bases removed from V and 6 bases from J, the gap between germline ends came to 15 bases. CDR3 sequence reads: CASSNRQGGEQYV. CDR3 nucleotides: TGTGCCAGTAGCAACCGACAAGGAGGCGAGCAGTACGTC.

This rearrangement joins TRBV6-5 to TRBJ2-3, with 11 bases aligning to TRBD2. The V and J ends lost 7 bases and 7 bases, in that order; junction bases with no gene match: 4. The CDR3 is 13 amino acids. Germline CDR1 MNHEY, CDR2 SVGAGI. This CDR3 is CASTTSGGHTQYF. The DNA for the CDR3 is TGTGCCAGCACCACTAGCGGGGGACATACGCAGTATTTT.

The chain is built from TRBV3-1 (or the pseudogene TRBV3-2) and TRBJ1-1; a possible D gene is TRBD1 (6 bases). The CDR3 extends over 15 amino acids. Between the trimmed V and J ends, which lost 5 bases and 2 bases, there was a span of 15 bases. The germline V gene has CDR1 LGHDT and CDR2 YNNKEL (reference sequence). CDR3 bases: TGTGCCAGCAGCTCGACAGGTTTCCCCAACACTGAAGCTTTCTTT. Amino acids: CASSSTGFPNTEAFF.

The V call is TRBV24-1, the J call TRBJ2-2; 8 positions match TRBD1. This CDR3 is 17 amino acids long. Germline CDR1 KGHDR, CDR2 SFDVKD. V trimming: 5 bases; J trimming: 7 bases; junction bases outside the gene matches: 14. For the CDR3, the DNA is TGTGCCACCAGTGCCCCCTCCGGGACAGGCTCTGGCGGGGAGCTGTTTTTT. This encodes CATSAPSGTGSGGELFF.